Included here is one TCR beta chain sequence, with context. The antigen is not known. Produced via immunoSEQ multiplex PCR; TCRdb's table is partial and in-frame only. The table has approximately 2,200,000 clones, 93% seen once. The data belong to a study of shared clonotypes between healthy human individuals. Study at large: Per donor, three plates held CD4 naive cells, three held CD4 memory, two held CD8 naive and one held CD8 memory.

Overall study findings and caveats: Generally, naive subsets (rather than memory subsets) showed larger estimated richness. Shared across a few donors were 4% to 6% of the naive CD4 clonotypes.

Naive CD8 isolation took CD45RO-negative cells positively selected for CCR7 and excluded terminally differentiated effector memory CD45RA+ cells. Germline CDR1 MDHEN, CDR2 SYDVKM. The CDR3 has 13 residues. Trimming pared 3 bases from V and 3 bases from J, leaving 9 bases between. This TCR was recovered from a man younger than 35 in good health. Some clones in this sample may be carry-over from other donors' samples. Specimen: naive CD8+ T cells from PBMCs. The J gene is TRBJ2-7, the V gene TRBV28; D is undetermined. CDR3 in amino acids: CASSFHSNYEQYF. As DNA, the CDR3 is TGTGCCAGCAGTTTTCACTCCAACTACGAGCAGTACTTC. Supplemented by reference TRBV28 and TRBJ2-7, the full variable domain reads DVKVTQSSRYLVKRTGEKVFLECVQDMDHENMFWYRQDPGLGLRLIYFSYDVKMKEKGDIPEGYSVSREKKERFSLILESASTNQTSMYLCASSFHSNYEQYFGPGTRLTVT.